These 24 T cell receptor beta chains were all obtained from the same sample, sequenced in a study of OX40 agonist ivuxolimab in advanced cancers. Clones were read by immunoSEQ multiplex PCR, and TCRdb kept only the in-frame ones, dropping some. The data hold about 50,000 clones, with about 88% observed a single time. Source: CD4+ or CD8+ T cells sorted from blood, taken in a trial of the OX40 agonist ivuxolimab. The receptors originated from an adult with an advanced solid tumor such as melanoma, head and neck, liver or kidney cancer.

This clone was seen once. V is TRBV4-2 and J is TRBJ2-7; TRBD2 aligns across 11 bases. CDR3 length: 14 residues. CDR1 and CDR2 (germline): LGHNA, YNFKEQ. V lost 6 bases, J lost 6 bases, and 7 bases stayed unmatched. CDR3 in amino acids: CASREGTSGGEQYF. For the CDR3, the DNA is TGTGCCAGCAGGGAAGGGACTAGCGGCGGCGAGCAGTACTTC.

The V call is TRBV28, the J call TRBJ1-1, with D maybe TRBD1 (5 bases). The V and J ends lost 4 bases and 11 bases respectively, with 14 bases between them. Germline V gives CDR1 MDHEN, CDR2 SYDVKM. The CDR3 extends over 12 amino acids. CDR3 bases: TGTGCCAGCAGTTCGGGACCCCAGTTGGCTTTCTTT. It encodes CASSSGPQLAFF.

The rearrangement uses TRBV10-3 and TRBJ2-1; D not certain. Germline-derived CDR1 and CDR2 are ENHRY and SYGVKD. This CDR3 has 15 amino acids. Trimming took off 3 bases at V and 8 bases at J, with 17 bases between the two ends. CDR3 coding DNA: TGTGCCATCAGTGACCCCGTTAGCATAGGCGATGAGCAGTTCTTC. Its translation: CAISDPVSIGDEQFF.

The genes are TRBV5-6 and TRBJ2-3; the D is unclear. V lost 4 bases to trimming and J lost 9 bases, with 9 bases between them. Germline CDR1 reads SGHDT; CDR2 reads YYEEEE. This CDR3 is 11 amino acids long. In DNA form, the CDR3 reads TGTGCCAGCAGCGCTGGCCCGACGCAGTATTTT. This sequence encodes CASSAGPTQYF.

J is TRBJ2-5 and V is TRBV7-9; maybe TRBD2 (5 bases). Germline CDR1 is SEHNR and CDR2 is FQNEAQ (reference sequence). The V end was cut by 7 bases, the J end by 4 bases, with 19 bases between. The CDR3 contains 15 residues. CDR3 nucleotide sequence: TGTGCCAGCACCCTATCCCTCTCGGGGATAGAGACCCAGTACTTC. Residues: CASTLSLSGIETQYF.

The chain uses TRBV18 and TRBJ2-2, with 9 bases aligning to TRBD1. In germline, CDR1 is KGHSH, CDR2 LQKENI. V shed 5 bases and J 4 bases; nucleotides not matched to a gene: 5. The CDR3 consists of 15 residues. The CDR3 reads CASSAYRGRTGELFF. The CDR3 DNA follows: TGTGCCAGCTCAGCATACAGGGGGCGCACCGGGGAGCTGTTTTTT. The full variable domain, in which reference TRBV18 and TRBJ2-2 provide the parts outside the CDR3, is NAGVMQNPRHLVRRRGQEARLRCSPMKGHSHVYWYRQLPEEGLKFMVYLQKENIIDESGMPKERFSAEFPKEGPSILRIQQVVRGDSAAYFCASSAYRGRTGELFFGEGSRLTVL.

The chain uses TRBV4-2 and TRBJ2-1; perhaps TRBD2 as D (5 bases). This CDR3 is built from 16 residues. Germline CDR1 is LGHNA and CDR2 is YNFKEQ. The ends were cut back, 4 bases at V and 0 bases at J, with 13 bases in the middle. The CDR3 sequence is CASSPSAVSSYNEQFF. The CDR3 DNA is TGTGCCAGCAGCCCTTCAGCGGTCAGCTCCTACAATGAGCAGTTCTTC.

V and J are TRBV28 and TRBJ1-5; no clear D. The V gene's germline CDR1 is MDHEN and CDR2 SYDVKM. The germline V and J ends were trimmed by 5 bases and 9 bases, with 17 bases remaining between them. CDR3 size: 14 residues. CDR3 protein: CASSVIRTPGPQHF. The CDR3 DNA follows: TGTGCCAGCAGTGTAATTCGGACCCCGGGGCCCCAGCATTTT.

The chain uses TRBV18 and TRBJ2-3; 7 nucleotides align to TRBD2. Germline V gene data show CDR1 as KGHSH and CDR2 as LQKENI. There are 14 residues in the CDR3. V gave up 3 bases and J gave up 5 bases; unmatched junction bases: 5. CDR3 region: CASSPRGSRDTQYF. The CDR3 region has the DNA TGTGCCAGCTCACCCCGCGGGAGTAGAGATACGCAGTATTTT.

This clone came up a few times. This sequence joins TRBV2 and TRBJ2-5; D remains ambiguous. Trimming removed 5 bases at V and 1 base at J, with 2 bases between. CDR3 length: 11 residues. Germline V CDR1 and CDR2: SNHLY, FYNNEI. The CDR3 loop reads CASSPQETQYF. Written as DNA, the CDR3 is TGTGCCAGCAGTCCCCAAGAGACCCAGTACTTC.

The J gene is TRBJ1-5, the V gene TRBV6-1; D perhaps matches TRBD1 (5 bases). This CDR3 has 13 residues. CDR1 is MNHNS, CDR2 SASEGT, per germline. Deletions cut 3 bases from V and 3 bases from J, with 6 bases between. The DNA for the CDR3 is TGTGCCAGCAGTGACAGGGACAATCAGCCCCAGCATTTT. This codes for CASSDRDNQPQHF.

The genes are TRBV28 and TRBJ2-7; the match to TRBD2 covers 11 bases. V lost 6 bases, J lost 1 base, and 5 bases stayed unmatched. The germline V gene has CDR1 MDHEN and CDR2 SYDVKM. The CDR3 length is 15 residues. For the CDR3, the DNA is TGTGCCAGCAGGATCGGGACTAGCGGTTCCTACGAGCAGTACTTC. Encoded protein: CASRIGTSGSYEQYF.

The rearrangement uses TRBV30 and TRBJ1-2; possible D gene TRBD1, 5 bases. The CDR3 has 15 amino acids. The germline CDR1 and CDR2 sequences are GTSNPN and SVGIG (reference sequence). The ends were cut back, 2 bases at V and 0 bases at J, with 13 bases in the middle. CDR3 DNA: TGTGCCTGGAGTAGGGGACGGTCAGCTAACTATGGCTACACCTTC. Protein product: CAWSRGRSANYGYTF.

CDR3 DNA sequence: TGCGCCAGCAGCTTGACAACAAGCCCACCGGAGCAGTTCTTC. Protein: CASSLTTSPPEQFF. The chain carries TRBV5-1 and TRBJ2-1, with D hard to call. The CDR3 has 14 amino acids. The V end was cut by 1 base, the J end by 10 bases, with 15 bases between. Germline loops: CDR1 SGHRS, CDR2 YFSETQ. Drawing the rest from reference TRBV5-1 and TRBJ2-1, the complete variable domain is KAGVTQTPRYLIKTRGQQVTLSCSPISGHRSVSWYQQTPGQGLQFLFEYFSETQRNKGNFPGRFSGRQFSNSRSEMNVSTLELGDSALYLCASSLTTSPPEQFFGPGTRLTVL.

The chain uses TRBV28 and TRBJ1-5; TRBD1 agrees at 9 bases. Per the germline V gene, CDR1 is MDHEN and CDR2 is SYDVKM. The CDR3 runs to 15 residues. J was trimmed by 6 bases and V by 5 bases; bases with no gene match: 8. CDR3 in amino acids: CASSPQGAAGQPQHF. CDR3 DNA sequence: TGTGCCAGCAGTCCACAGGGGGCGGCGGGTCAGCCCCAGCATTTT. The complete variable domain, with remaining parts taken from reference TRBV28 and TRBJ1-5, reads DVKVTQSSRYLVKRTGEKVFLECVQDMDHENMFWYRQDPGLGLRLIYFSYDVKMKEKGDIPEGYSVSREKKERFSLILESASTNQTSMYLCASSPQGAAGQPQHFGDGTRLSIL.

This chain links TRBV7-9 with TRBJ2-3, with D unclear. Per the germline V gene, CDR1 is SEHNR and CDR2 is FQNEAQ (reference sequence). The CDR3 is made up of 16 amino acids. V lost 1 base to trimming and J lost 1 base, with 12 bases between them. CDR3 in amino acids: CASSLGSAAGTDTQYF. For the CDR3, the DNA is TGTGCCAGCAGCTTAGGCTCTGCGGCTGGCACAGATACGCAGTATTTT.

The chain carries TRBV6-4 and TRBJ2-1; TRBD2 is a possible D gene (6 bases). Germline loops: CDR1 MRHNA, CDR2 SNTAGT. V shed 4 bases and J shed 9 bases, with 16 bases lying between them. This CDR3 has 14 amino acids. CDR3 region: CASSAMAGTGEQFF. CDR3 nucleotides: TGTGCCAGCAGTGCTATGGCGGGAACGGGTGAGCAGTTCTTC.

This sequence joins TRBV6-6 and TRBJ1-2; D is uncertain. This CDR3 contains 12 residues. Germline V gives CDR1 MNHNY, CDR2 SVGAGI (reference sequence). V was shortened by 6 bases and J by 4 bases, with 9 bases between the two germline ends. The CDR3 reads CASSGWGYGYTF. CDR3 bases: TGTGCCAGCAGCGGGTGGGGCTATGGCTACACCTTC.

The chain links TRBV28 to TRBJ1-5; D remains unclear. Trimming took 5 bases from V and 12 from J, leaving 20 bases between them. This CDR3 is built from 14 residues. CDR1 and CDR2 from the germline V gene are MDHEN and SYDVKM. The CDR3 region has the DNA TGTGCCAGCAGTCCCCAAAGAGGTGGAAGCGTCCAGCATTTT. This codes for CASSPQRGGSVQHF.

This sequence joins TRBV27 and TRBJ1-2; tentatively, D is TRBD1 (6 bases). Germline assignment: CDR1 MNHEY and CDR2 SMNVEV (reference sequence). The length of the CDR3 is 13 residues. V was shortened by 5 bases and J by 6 bases, with 13 bases between the two germline ends. The CDR3 coding sequence is TGTGCCAGCAGTGGCGAGGGGGGAGATGGCTACACCTTC. Protein product: CASSGEGGDGYTF.

The V and J genes are TRBV7-3 and TRBJ2-1, with D maybe TRBD2 (6 bases). V lost 4 bases to trimming and J lost 3 bases, with 19 bases between them. The CDR3 spans 17 residues. Germline V lookup: CDR1 SGHTA, CDR2 FQGTGA. CDR3: CASSSGSVGGSYNEQFF. The CDR3, as DNA: TGTGCCAGCAGCTCGGGTTCCGTGGGGGGAAGCTACAATGAGCAGTTCTTC.

The chain links TRBV30 to TRBJ1-4; TRBD1 matches 8 bases. V gave up 1 base and J gave up 0 bases; unmatched junction bases: 7. The length of the CDR3 is 17 residues. Germline CDR1 is GTSNPN and CDR2 is SVGIG (reference sequence). CDR3 bases: TGTGCCTGGAGTGGCCCGACAGGGGCCGCAACTAATGAAAAACTGTTTTTT. Translated, it gives CAWSGPTGAATNEKLFF.

The V gene is TRBV2, the J gene TRBJ2-1, with TRBD1 identical over 8 bases. Germline loops: CDR1 SNHLY, CDR2 FYNNEI. The V gene end was trimmed by 6 bases and the J gene end by 6 bases; junction bases not matched to a gene: 4. This CDR3 has 13 amino acids. The CDR3 here is CASSHGTGNEQFF. CDR3 nucleotides: TGTGCCAGCAGCCACGGGACAGGCAATGAGCAGTTCTTC.

This rearrangement joins TRBV28 to TRBJ2-1; 12 positions match TRBD1. Germline V CDR1 and CDR2: MDHEN, SYDVKM. With 4 bases clipped from V and 6 bases from J, the junction kept 4 bases outside the gene matches. The CDR3 runs 15 residues. Here the CDR3 reads CASSSPGQGANEQFF. CDR3 sequence (DNA): TGTGCCAGCAGTTCACCGGGACAGGGGGCCAATGAGCAGTTCTTC.